This T cell receptor beta chain was identified in a study of shared clonotypes between healthy human individuals. Overall study results and limits: About 5% of naive CD4 clonotypes were shared across a few donors. Non-shared clonotypes had lower generation probabilities than clonotypes shared by all four sorted-subset donors. Few donors restricted represented genetic and exposure-history diversity.

Assay used: immunoSEQ multiplex PCR; TCRdb lists only in-frame clones, some missing. The sample has 2 million to 2.5 million clones; approximately 96% are singletons. Worth noting for this clone: Its target is unknown.

In germline, CDR1 is SGHRS, CDR2 YFSETQ. There are 13 residues in the CDR3. V was shortened by 5 bases and J by 4 bases, with 12 bases between the two germline ends. V usage is TRBV5-1 and J usage is TRBJ1-2, with D tentatively TRBD1 (5 bases). This receptor was taken from a man younger than 35 in good health. The sequenced sample was naive CD4+ T cells sorted from blood. Sample subset: CD45RA+ positively selected. CDR3 in amino acids: CASSWDRFYGYTF. DNA for the CDR3: TGCGCCAGCAGTTGGGACCGCTTCTATGGCTACACCTTC. Combining the CDR3 with reference TRBV5-1 and TRBJ1-2 gives the whole variable domain KAGVTQTPRYLIKTRGQQVTLSCSPISGHRSVSWYQQTPGQGLQFLFEYFSETQRNKGNFPGRFSGRQFSNSRSEMNVSTLELGDSALYLCASSWDRFYGYTFGSGTRLTVV.